These T cell receptor beta chains were read from a single sample in a study of T cells in localized non-small cell lung cancer. Clones were sequenced by immunoSEQ multiplex PCR, and TCRdb holds only the in-frame ones, with some missing. The profile shows some 25,000 clones, approximately 90% of them singletons. The sample consisted of peripheral blood, taken before any cancer treatment. These receptor sequences come from a woman aged 40-75 years with stage I lung adenocarcinoma. Each CDR3 is given with its conserved first and last residue. A D gene is named only where the DNA matches it firmly. Not all rows give a size; the values are once, few, many and, for expanded clones, a class.

D: TRBD1
V: TRBV2
J: TRBJ2-3
size: NA
DNA: TGTGCCAGCAGTCCCCGTTTCGGACAGGGAGATACGCAGTATTTT
CDR3: CASSPRFGQGDTQYF

D: NA
V: TRBV11-2
J: TRBJ1-2
size: NA
DNA: TGTGCCAGCAGTCATCAGGCGAGCGGCTACACCTTC
CDR3: CASSHQASGYTF

D: TRBD1
V: TRBV5-1
J: TRBJ2-1
size: NA
DNA: TGCGCCAGCTCACCGACAGGGGAGTACAATGAGCAGTTCTTC
CDR3: CASSPTGEYNEQFF

D: TRBD1
V: TRBV28
J: TRBJ1-2
size: once
DNA: TGTGCCAGCAGTTTATCGGGACAGGGATATGGCTACACCTTC
CDR3: CASSLSGQGYGYTF

D: TRBD1
V: TRBV19
J: TRBJ1-3
size: NA
DNA: TGTGCCAGTAGTATAGATCACGGGGACAGACGGGACACCATATATTTT
CDR3: CASSIDHGDRRDTIYF

D: NA
V: TRBV19
J: TRBJ1-5
size: NA
DNA: TGTGCCAGTAGTCCTCGGACAGTATATAGCAATCAGCCCCAGCATTTT
CDR3: CASSPRTVYSNQPQHF

D: TRBD1
V: TRBV5-1
J: TRBJ1-2
size: NA
DNA: TGCGCCAGCAGCCTCGGACAGGGAGGGTATGGCTACACCTTC
CDR3: CASSLGQGGYGYTF

D: NA
V: TRBV11-2
J: TRBJ1-3
size: NA
DNA: TGTGCCAGCAGCTCCGAGGAGTTGGCTGGAAACACCATATATTTT
CDR3: CASSSEELAGNTIYF

D: NA
V: TRBV27
J: TRBJ2-1
size: NA
DNA: TGTGCCAGCAGTTTAGTAGGCAGGGTTACAGGTGAGCAGTTCTTC
CDR3: CASSLVGRVTGEQFF

D: TRBD1
V: TRBV6-5
J: TRBJ2-6
size: NA
DNA: TGTGCCAGCAAAACCGGGACAGCTGGGGCCAACGTCCTGACTTTC
CDR3: CASKTGTAGANVLTF

D: TRBD2
V: TRBV5-1
J: TRBJ2-1
size: NA
DNA: TGCGCCAGCAGCTTGGAGGTGGTGGGAGGGGTCAATGAGCAGTTCTTC
CDR3: CASSLEVVGGVNEQFF

D: TRBD1
V: TRBV11-2
J: TRBJ2-5
size: once
DNA: TGTGCCAGCAGCTTAGGGGCCAGGGGGCGGGAGACCCAGTACTTC
CDR3: CASSLGARGRETQYF

D: NA
V: TRBV6-5
J: TRBJ2-3
size: NA
DNA: TGTGCCAGCAGTGAATTAAGGGGCGCAGATACGCAGTATTTT
CDR3: CASSELRGADTQYF

D: NA
V: TRBV27
J: TRBJ2-7
size: NA
DNA: TGTGCCAGCAGTTTATCGGCAGGGACCTACGAGCAGTACTTC
CDR3: CASSLSAGTYEQYF

D: NA
V: TRBV18
J: TRBJ2-7
size: NA
DNA: TGTGCCAGCTCACCACGGGTAGGGTCCTACGAGCAGTACTTC
CDR3: CASSPRVGSYEQYF

D: NA
V: TRBV11-2
J: TRBJ2-7
size: NA
DNA: TGTGCCAGCAGCTCGCTTTCCTACGAGCAGTACTTC
CDR3: CASSSLSYEQYF

D: NA
V: TRBV5-6
J: TRBJ2-1
size: NA
DNA: TGTGCCAGCAGCCCCCCCGAGTCTTACAATGAGCAGTTCTTC
CDR3: CASSPPESYNEQFF

D: NA
V: TRBV7-9
J: TRBJ1-2
size: NA
DNA: TGTGCCAGCAGCTCCGAGGGGGGAAGGGGCTACACCTTC
CDR3: CASSSEGGRGYTF

D: TRBD2
V: TRBV5-6
J: TRBJ2-1
size: NA
DNA: TGTGCCAGCAGCTCGACTAGCAGCACCTACAATGAGCAGTTCTTC
CDR3: CASSSTSSTYNEQFF

D: NA
V: TRBV6-1
J: TRBJ2-7
size: NA
DNA: TGTGCCAGCAGTGAAGCGGGGCGGGATGGAGCCTACGGGCAGTACTTC
CDR3: CASSEAGRDGAYGQYF

D: TRBD2
V: TRBV4-1
J: TRBJ2-3
size: few
DNA: TGCGCCAGCAGCTGGGCGACTAGCGGGGGCACAGATACGCAGTATTTT
CDR3: CASSWATSGGTDTQYF

D: NA
V: TRBV4-2
J: TRBJ2-7
size: NA
DNA: TGTGCCAGCACCAAAGAGGCGGGTTTCAACGAGCAGTACTTC
CDR3: CASTKEAGFNEQYF

D: TRBD1
V: TRBV7-8
J: TRBJ2-7
size: NA
DNA: TGTGCCAGCAGTTCAGGGGGCCTAGGTGGGGAATACGAGCAGTACTTC
CDR3: CASSSGGLGGEYEQYF

D: NA
V: TRBV19
J: TRBJ1-3
size: NA
DNA: TGTGCCAGTAGTATCATCCCGGGTAGCTCTGGAAACACCATATATTTT
CDR3: CASSIIPGSSGNTIYF

D: TRBD2
V: TRBV4-1
J: TRBJ2-7
size: NA
DNA: TGCGCCAGCAGCCGGGGGGCCGGCACTAGCGGGAAGGACGAGCAGTACTTC
CDR3: CASSRGAGTSGKDEQYF

D: TRBD2
V: TRBV6-5
J: TRBJ2-2
size: once
DNA: TGTGCCAGCAGTTCCCCTGTAGCGGGAGCAACCGGGGAGCTGTTTTTT
CDR3: CASSSPVAGATGELFF

D: TRBD1
V: TRBV4-1
J: TRBJ2-7
size: NA
DNA: TGCGCCAGCAGCCAAGGCCGGGACAGGGGGTTCTACGAGCAGTACTTC
CDR3: CASSQGRDRGFYEQYF

D: NA
V: TRBV9
J: TRBJ2-7
size: NA
DNA: TGTGCCAGCAGCCCCCGCGTGGGCGAGCAGTACTTC
CDR3: CASSPRVGEQYF

D: NA
V: TRBV10-2
J: TRBJ2-7
size: NA
DNA: TGCGCCACCATGGAGGAGATTTCCTACGAGCAGTACTTC
CDR3: CATMEEISYEQYF

D: NA
V: TRBV6-5
J: TRBJ2-3
size: few
DNA: TGTGCCAGCAGTTACGGTTTACCAATTGGGGATACGCAGTATTTT
CDR3: CASSYGLPIGDTQYF

D: NA
V: TRBV28
J: TRBJ2-2
size: NA
DNA: TGTGCCAGCAGCTCCTGGACAGCCTCGAGGGCTACCGGGGAGCTGTTTTTT
CDR3: CASSSWTASRATGELFF

D: NA
V: TRBV11-2
J: TRBJ2-7
size: once
DNA: TGTGCCAGCAGCCCCGGGGGGCGGGCCTACGAGCAGTACTTC
CDR3: CASSPGGRAYEQYF

D: NA
V: TRBV5-1
J: TRBJ2-2
size: NA
DNA: TGCGCCAGCAGCTTGGACGGAGATAACACCGGGGAGCTGTTTTTT
CDR3: CASSLDGDNTGELFF

D: TRBD2
V: TRBV4-1
J: TRBJ2-7
size: NA
DNA: TGCGCCAGCAGCCAGACTAGCGGGAGGGCCAGGGTCTACGAGCAGTACTTC
CDR3: CASSQTSGRARVYEQYF

D: NA
V: TRBV7-9
J: TRBJ1-1
size: NA
DNA: TGTGCCAGCAGCTTTACATTGAACACTGAAGCTTTCTTT
CDR3: CASSFTLNTEAFF

D: TRBD2
V: TRBV11-2
J: TRBJ2-7
size: once
DNA: TGTGCCAGCAGCTCGGTCGCCGGGAGGGATTACGAGCAGTACTTC
CDR3: CASSSVAGRDYEQYF

D: NA
V: TRBV28
J: TRBJ1-2
size: NA
DNA: TGTGCCAGCAGGCCTGACAGTGGGGCCGGTAACTATGGCTACACCTTC
CDR3: CASRPDSGAGNYGYTF